Detailed here is one T cell receptor (beta chain). The sample is drawn from a study of control samples from healthy donors and cancer patients. This CDR3 is built from 15 residues. V was cut by 8 bases and J by 4 bases, with 18 bases left in between. The germline V gene encodes CDR1 MDHEN and CDR2 SYDVKM. The protocol was immunoSEQ multiplex PCR, while the TCRdb copy is restricted to in-frame clones and leaves out a portion. This table has under 200,000 clones, 80% to 95% appearing once. Sequenced input: blood. V is TRBV28 and J is TRBJ1-5; D possibly corresponds to TRBD1 (6 bases). This TCR was recovered from a woman aged 30 to 39 in good health. The CDR3 region is CASLLGTSPNQPQHF. CDR3 in DNA: TGTGCCAGCCTCTTGGGGACATCCCCTAATCAGCCCCAGCATTTT.